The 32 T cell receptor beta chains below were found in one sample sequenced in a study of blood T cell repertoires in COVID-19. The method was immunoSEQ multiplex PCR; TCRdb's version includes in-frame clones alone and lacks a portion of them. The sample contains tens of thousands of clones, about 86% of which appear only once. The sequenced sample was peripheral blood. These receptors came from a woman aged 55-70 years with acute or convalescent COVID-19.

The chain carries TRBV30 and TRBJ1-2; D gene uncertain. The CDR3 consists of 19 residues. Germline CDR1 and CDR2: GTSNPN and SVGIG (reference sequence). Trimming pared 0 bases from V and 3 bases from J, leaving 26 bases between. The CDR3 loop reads CAWSVKEEVAGLRYYGYTF. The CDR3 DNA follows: TGTGCCTGGAGTGTAAAGGAGGAAGTTGCAGGCCTGAGATACTATGGCTACACCTTC.

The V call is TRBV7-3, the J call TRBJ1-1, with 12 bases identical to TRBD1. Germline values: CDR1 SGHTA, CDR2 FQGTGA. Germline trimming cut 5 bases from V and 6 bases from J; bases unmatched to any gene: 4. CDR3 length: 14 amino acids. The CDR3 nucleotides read TGTGCCAGCAGCCCGGGACAGGGGGCCGCTGAAGCTTTCTTT. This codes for CASSPGQGAAEAFF.

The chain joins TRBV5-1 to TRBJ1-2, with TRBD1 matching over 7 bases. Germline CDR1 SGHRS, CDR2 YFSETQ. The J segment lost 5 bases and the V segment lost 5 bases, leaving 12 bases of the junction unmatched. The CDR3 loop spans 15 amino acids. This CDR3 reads CASRLKTGKEYGYTF. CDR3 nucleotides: TGCGCCAGCAGGTTGAAGACAGGGAAGGAATATGGCTACACCTTC.

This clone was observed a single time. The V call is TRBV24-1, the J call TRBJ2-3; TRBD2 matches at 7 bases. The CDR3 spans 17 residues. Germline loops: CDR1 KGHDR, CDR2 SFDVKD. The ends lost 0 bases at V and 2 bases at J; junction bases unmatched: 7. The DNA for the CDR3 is TGTGCCACCAGTGATTTGGGGGGAGGGCCTGACACAGATACGCAGTATTTT. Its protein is CATSDLGGGPDTDTQYF.

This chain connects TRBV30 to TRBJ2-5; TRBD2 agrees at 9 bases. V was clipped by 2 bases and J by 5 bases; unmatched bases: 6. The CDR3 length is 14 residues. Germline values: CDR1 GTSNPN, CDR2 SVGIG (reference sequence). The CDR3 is CAWSSKRGEETQYF. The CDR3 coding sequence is TGTGCCTGGAGTTCTAAGCGGGGGGAGGAGACCCAGTACTTC.

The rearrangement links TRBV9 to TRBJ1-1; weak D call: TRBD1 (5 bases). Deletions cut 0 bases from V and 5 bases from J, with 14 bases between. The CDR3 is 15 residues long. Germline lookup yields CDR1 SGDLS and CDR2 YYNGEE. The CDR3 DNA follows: TGTGCCAGCAGCGTAGCTCAGGGTGGTAGTACTGAAGCTTTCTTT. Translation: CASSVAQGGSTEAFF.

The CDR3 DNA follows: TGTGCCAGCAGCTTAGAAACAGGAAGGGAGCAGTACTTC. Residues: CASSLETGREQYF. The chain has TRBV7-2 and TRBJ2-7; D might be TRBD1 (5 bases). Per the germline V gene, CDR1 is SGHTA and CDR2 is FQGNSA. V was clipped by 1 base and J by 7 bases, with 11 bases between them. This CDR3 contains 13 residues.

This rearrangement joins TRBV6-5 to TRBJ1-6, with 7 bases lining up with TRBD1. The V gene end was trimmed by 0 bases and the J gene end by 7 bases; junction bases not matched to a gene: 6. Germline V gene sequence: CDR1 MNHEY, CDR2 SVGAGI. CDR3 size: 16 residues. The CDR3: CASSYSNRGLNSPLHF. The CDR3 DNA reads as TGTGCCAGCAGTTACTCGAACAGGGGACTCAATTCACCCCTCCACTTT.

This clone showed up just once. DNA for the CDR3: TGTGCCAGCAGTTCGGCTAGGTTTACATCAGGAAACACCATATATTTT. Amino acids: CASSSARFTSGNTIYF. The chain couples TRBV6-5 to TRBJ1-3, with unresolved D. CDR1 is MNHEY, CDR2 SVGAGI, per germline. The CDR3 runs 16 residues. Trimming took off 4 bases at V and 4 bases at J, with 17 bases between the two ends.

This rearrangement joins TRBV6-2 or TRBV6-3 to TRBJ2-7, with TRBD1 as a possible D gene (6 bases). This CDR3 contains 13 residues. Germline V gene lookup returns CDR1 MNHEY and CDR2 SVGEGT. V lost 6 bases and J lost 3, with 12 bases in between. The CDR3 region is CASSRQASYEQYF. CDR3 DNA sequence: TGTGCCAGCAGCCGACAGGCCAGCTACGAGCAGTACTTC.

The CDR3 DNA is TGTGCCAGCAGTTTATCAGGGGGCTTCTACGAGCAGTACTTC. Protein: CASSLSGGFYEQYF. This chain uses TRBV28 with TRBJ2-7; TRBD1 aligns across 8 bases. With V trimmed by 1 base and J by 3 bases, 2 bases remained unmatched. There are 14 residues in the CDR3. The germline gives CDR1 MDHEN, CDR2 SYDVKM.

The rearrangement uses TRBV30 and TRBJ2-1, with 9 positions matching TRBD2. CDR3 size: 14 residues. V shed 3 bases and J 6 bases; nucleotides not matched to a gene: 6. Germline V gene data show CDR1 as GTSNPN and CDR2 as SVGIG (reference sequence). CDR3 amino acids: CAWRKSGRPNEQFF. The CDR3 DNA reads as TGTGCCTGGAGAAAAAGCGGGAGGCCCAATGAGCAGTTCTTC.

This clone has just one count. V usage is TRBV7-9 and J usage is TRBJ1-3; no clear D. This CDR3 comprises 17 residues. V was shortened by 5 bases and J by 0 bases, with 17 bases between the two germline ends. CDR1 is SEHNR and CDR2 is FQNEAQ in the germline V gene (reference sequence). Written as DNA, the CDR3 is TGTGCCAGCAGCCCGTTGAGGGAGAGACACTCTGGAAACACCATATATTTT. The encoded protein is CASSPLRERHSGNTIYF.

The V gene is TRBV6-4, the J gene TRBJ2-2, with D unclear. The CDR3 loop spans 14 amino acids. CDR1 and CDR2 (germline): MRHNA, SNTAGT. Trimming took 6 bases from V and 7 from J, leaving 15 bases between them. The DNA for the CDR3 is TGTGCCAGCAGAATAGCTGGAGATGGCGGGGAGCTGTTTTTT. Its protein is CASRIAGDGGELFF.

The CDR3, as DNA: TGTGCCAGCAGCTTAGGGCCCAACGGGGAGCTGTTTTTT. This translates into CASSLGPNGELFF. The chain carries TRBV11-3 and TRBJ2-2; the D is unclear. This CDR3 has 13 residues. Trimming cost V 1 base and J 7 bases, with 7 bases left between them. The germline gives CDR1 SGHNT, CDR2 YENEEA.

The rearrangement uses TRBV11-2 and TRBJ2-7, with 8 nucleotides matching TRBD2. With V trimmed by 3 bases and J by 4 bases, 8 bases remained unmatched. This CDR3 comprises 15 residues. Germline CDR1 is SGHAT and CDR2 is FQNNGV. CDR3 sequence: CASSLPGGLGYEQYF. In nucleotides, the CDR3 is TGTGCCAGCAGCTTGCCGGGAGGGCTTGGGTACGAGCAGTACTTC.

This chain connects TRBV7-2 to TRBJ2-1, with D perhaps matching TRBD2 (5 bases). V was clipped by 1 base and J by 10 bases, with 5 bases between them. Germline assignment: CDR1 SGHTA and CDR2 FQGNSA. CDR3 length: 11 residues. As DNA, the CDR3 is TGTGCCAGCAGCTTAGGCGGGGAGCAGTTCTTC. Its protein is CASSLGGEQFF.

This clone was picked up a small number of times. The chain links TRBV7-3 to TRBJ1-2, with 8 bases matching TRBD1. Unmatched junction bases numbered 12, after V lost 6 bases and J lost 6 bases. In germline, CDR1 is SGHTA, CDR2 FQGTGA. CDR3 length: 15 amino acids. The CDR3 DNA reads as TGTGCCAGCAGGTACTCCCCGGGACAGGTCGATGGCTACACCTTC. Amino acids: CASRYSPGQVDGYTF.

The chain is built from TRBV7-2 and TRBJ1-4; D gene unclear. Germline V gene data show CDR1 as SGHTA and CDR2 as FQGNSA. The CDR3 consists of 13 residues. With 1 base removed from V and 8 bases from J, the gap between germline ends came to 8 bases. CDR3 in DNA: TGTGCCAGCAGCTTAGGCTCGACAGAAAAACTGTTTTTT. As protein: CASSLGSTEKLFF.

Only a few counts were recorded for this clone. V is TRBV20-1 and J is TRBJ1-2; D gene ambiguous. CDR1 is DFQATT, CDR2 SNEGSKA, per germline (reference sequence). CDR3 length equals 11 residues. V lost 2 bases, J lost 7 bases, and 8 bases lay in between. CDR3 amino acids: CSARRRGGYTF. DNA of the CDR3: TGCAGTGCTAGAAGACGCGGTGGCTACACCTTC.

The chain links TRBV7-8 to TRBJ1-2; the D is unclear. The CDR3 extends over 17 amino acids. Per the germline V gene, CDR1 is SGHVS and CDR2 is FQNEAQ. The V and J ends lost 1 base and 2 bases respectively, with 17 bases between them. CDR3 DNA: TGTGCCAGCAGCTTAGTGACGACAAACAAACCAAACTATGGCTACACCTTC. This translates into CASSLVTTNKPNYGYTF.

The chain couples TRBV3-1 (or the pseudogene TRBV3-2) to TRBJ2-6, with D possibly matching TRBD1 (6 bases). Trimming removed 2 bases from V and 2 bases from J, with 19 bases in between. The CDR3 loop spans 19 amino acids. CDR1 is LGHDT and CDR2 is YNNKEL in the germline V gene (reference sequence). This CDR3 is CASSQLRSGVGTGANVLTF. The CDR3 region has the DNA TGTGCCAGCAGCCAACTCCGGTCAGGGGTTGGAACTGGGGCCAACGTCCTGACTTTC.

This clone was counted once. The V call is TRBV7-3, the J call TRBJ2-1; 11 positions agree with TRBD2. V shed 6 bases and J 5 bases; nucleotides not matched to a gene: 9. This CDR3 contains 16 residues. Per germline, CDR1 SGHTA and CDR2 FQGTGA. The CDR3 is CASSTPGTSGHNEQFF. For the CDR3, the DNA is TGTGCCAGCAGTACCCCCGGGACTAGCGGCCACAATGAGCAGTTCTTC.

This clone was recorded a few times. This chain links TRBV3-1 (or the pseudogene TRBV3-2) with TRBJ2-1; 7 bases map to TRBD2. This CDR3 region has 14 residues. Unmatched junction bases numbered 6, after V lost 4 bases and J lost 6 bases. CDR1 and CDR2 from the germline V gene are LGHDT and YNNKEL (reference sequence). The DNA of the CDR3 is TGTGCCAGCAGCCCCCGTTCGGGGGGCAATGAGCAGTTCTTC. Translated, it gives CASSPRSGGNEQFF.

This chain's CDR3 is CASSLTGEATEAFF. The CDR3 nucleotides are TGTGCCAGCAGCTTGACGGGGGAGGCCACTGAAGCTTTCTTT. This sequence joins TRBV11-3 and TRBJ1-1, with D possibly matching TRBD1 (5 bases). Germline loops: CDR1 SGHNT, CDR2 YENEEA. The length of the CDR3 is 14 residues. Trimming shortened V by 3 bases and J by 4 bases, and 12 bases separated the two germline ends.

In DNA form, the CDR3 reads TGCGCCAGCAGCCACCAGGGGCGACCCGACTATGGCTACACCTTC. It encodes CASSHQGRPDYGYTF. The genes are TRBV4-1 and TRBJ1-2, with D tentatively TRBD1 (6 bases). The length of the CDR3 is 15 residues. Germline values: CDR1 MGHRA, CDR2 YSYEKL. V was pared by 3 bases and J by 3 bases, with 14 bases between.

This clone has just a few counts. CDR3 protein: CSVEGGVAEAFF. CDR3 DNA sequence: TGCAGCGTTGAGGGGGGAGTGGCTGAAGCTTTCTTT. The chain uses TRBV29-1 and TRBJ1-1; perhaps TRBD1 as D (5 bases). V gave up 3 bases and J gave up 6 bases, with 11 bases separating them. CDR3 length: 12 residues. Germline-derived CDR1 and CDR2 are SQVTM and ANQGSEA.

The CDR3 coding sequence is TGTGCCAGCCGAACAGGGGGCTTCTATGGCTACACCTTC. This codes for CASRTGGFYGYTF. V is TRBV6-5 and J is TRBJ1-2, with 9 bases aligning to TRBD1. The CDR3 runs to 13 residues. J gave up 4 bases and V 8 bases, and 5 bases lay outside the gene matches. Germline-derived CDR1 and CDR2 are MNHEY and SVGAGI.

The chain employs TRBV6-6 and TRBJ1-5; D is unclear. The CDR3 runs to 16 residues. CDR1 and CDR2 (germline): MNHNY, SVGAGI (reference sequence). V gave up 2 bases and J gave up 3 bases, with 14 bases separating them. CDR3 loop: CASSYLVRQPNQPQHF. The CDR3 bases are TGTGCCAGCAGTTACCTTGTCAGACAACCCAATCAGCCCCAGCATTTT.

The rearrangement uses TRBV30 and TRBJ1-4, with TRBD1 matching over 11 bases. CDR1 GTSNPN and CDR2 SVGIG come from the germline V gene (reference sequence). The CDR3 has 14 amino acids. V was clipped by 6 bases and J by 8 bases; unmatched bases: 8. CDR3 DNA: TGTGCCTGCGCGAACGGGACAGGGGGAGAAAAACTGTTTTTT. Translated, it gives CACANGTGGEKLFF.

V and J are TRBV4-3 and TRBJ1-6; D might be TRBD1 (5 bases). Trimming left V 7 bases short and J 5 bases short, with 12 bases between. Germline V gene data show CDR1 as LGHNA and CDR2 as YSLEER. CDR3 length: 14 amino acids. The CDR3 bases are TGCGCCAGCACGGCAGGGAAGGATAATTCACCCCTCCACTTT. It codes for CASTAGKDNSPLHF.

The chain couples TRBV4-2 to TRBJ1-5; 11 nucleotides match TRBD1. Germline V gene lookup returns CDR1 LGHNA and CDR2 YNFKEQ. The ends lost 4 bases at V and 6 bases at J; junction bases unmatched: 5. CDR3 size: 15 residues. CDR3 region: CASSRGQGAVQPQHF. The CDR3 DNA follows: TGTGCCAGCAGCCGAGGACAGGGGGCAGTTCAGCCCCAGCATTTT.